The 27 T cell receptor beta chains given below trace back to one sample, sequenced in a study of T cells in Graves' hyperthyroidism and ophthalmopathy (dated by TCRdb to between 2017 and 2020). Libraries were constructed by multiplex PCR. Sequenced on an Illumina HiSeq 2000. The TCR beta CDR3 regions were amplified from RNA transcripts. The first round of RT-PCR for the TCR CDR3 was performed with the HTBI primer set and the Qiagen OneStep RT-PCR kit. The public reads were run again by TCRdb, first through fastp at Q25 and then through MiXCR, and only productive beta chains were kept. Rows with one shared CDR3 protein collapse into an entry with the most common genes and DNA. The sample contains about 570,000 distinct CDR3 sequences, 46% of them found a single time. The top ten clones comprise 19% of the sample. The specimen sequenced was peripheral blood or thyroid tissue (not recorded which). The receptors here all came from an adult woman with Graves' disease, either hyperthyroidism or ophthalmopathy (not recorded which).

CDR3 in DNA: TGTGCCAGCTGTAAGGGTCGAGCTTTCTTT. Translating it yields CASCKGRAFF. V usage is TRBV2 and J usage is TRBJ1-1; D remains unclear. The CDR3 runs to 10 residues. Germline lookup yields CDR1 SNHLY and CDR2 FYNNEI. The V and J ends lost 8 bases and 10 bases respectively, with 11 bases between them.

V and J are TRBV10-3 and TRBJ2-6; TRBD2 is a possible D gene (7 bases). CDR1 and CDR2 (germline): ENHRY, SYGVKD. The CDR3 is 17 amino acids. With 3 bases removed from V and 3 bases from J, the gap between germline ends came to 15 bases. CDR3: CAISEQGGPDGANVLTF. For the CDR3, the DNA is TGTGCCATCAGTGAACAGGGAGGGCCGGATGGGGCCAACGTCCTGACTTTC.

This rearrangement joins TRBV6-6 to TRBJ1-4, with D maybe TRBD1 (5 bases). CDR1 MNHNY and CDR2 SVGAGI come from the germline V gene (reference sequence). This CDR3 comprises 13 residues. V was clipped by 6 bases and J by 6 bases, with 11 bases between them. The DNA of the CDR3 is TGTGCCAGCAGAAGGGGACTGGATGAAAAACTGTTTTTT. This sequence encodes CASRRGLDEKLFF.

This clonotype appeared many times. V gene TRBV20-1 combines with J gene TRBJ1-4, with no clear D. Germline V gene data show CDR1 as DFQATT and CDR2 as SNEGSKA (reference sequence). The CDR3 extends over 12 amino acids. V shed 6 bases and J shed 8 bases, with 13 bases lying between them. The DNA of the CDR3 is TGCAGTGCAATAGGAGATGGAGAAAAACTGTTTTTT. Protein: CSAIGDGEKLFF.

This clonotype has at least ten counts. V and J are TRBV19 and TRBJ2-6, with a weak D call TRBD2 (6 bases). Germline V lookup: CDR1 LNHDA, CDR2 SQIVND (reference sequence). This CDR3 has 15 amino acids. The V end was cut by 4 bases, the J end by 2 bases, with 9 bases between. This chain's CDR3 is CASSTRETGANVLTF. The CDR3 coding sequence is TGTGCCAGTAGTACCCGGGAGACTGGGGCCAACGTCCTGACTTTC.

In this sample, this clonotype turned up a few times. This chain joins TRBV27 and TRBJ1-1, with D possibly TRBD1 on 5 matching bases. The germline V gene has CDR1 MNHEY and CDR2 SMNVEV (reference sequence). The CDR3 is 13 residues long. Trimming stripped 4 bases from V and 6 bases from J, with 12 bases between. CDR3 DNA sequence: TGTGCCAGCAGTTCCGCAGGGTTCGCTGAAGCTTTCTTT. This encodes CASSSAGFAEAFF.

The V and J genes are TRBV15 and TRBJ1-4; D remains ambiguous. The V end was cut by 1 base, the J end by 8 bases, with 17 bases between. Germline-derived CDR1 and CDR2 are LNHNV and YYDKDF (reference sequence). The CDR3 is 16 residues long. The DNA for the CDR3 is TGTGCCACCAGCAGAGTGCACGAAGGGTTGAGGGAAAAACTGTTTTTT. Residues: CATSRVHEGLREKLFF.

This chain connects TRBV25-1 to TRBJ1-5, with D uncertain. CDR1 is MGHDK, CDR2 SYGVNS, per germline. This CDR3 contains 12 residues. CDR3 bases: TGTGCTAGAGATTTCGGCAATCAGCCCCAGCATTTT. Translated, it gives CARDFGNQPQHF. Using reference TRBV25-1 and TRBJ1-5 for the parts outside the CDR3, the full variable domain is EADIYQTPRYLVIGTGKKITLECSQTMGHDKMYWYQQDPGMELHLIHYSYGVNSTEKGDLSSESTVSRIRTEHFPLTLESARPSHTSQYLCARDFGNQPQHFGDGTRLSIL.

This clonotype showed up many times. The V gene is TRBV14, the J gene TRBJ1-2; D call uncertain. The CDR3 totals 13 residues. V was shortened by 0 bases and J by 2 bases, with 4 bases between the two germline ends. The germline gives CDR1 SGHDN, CDR2 FVKESK. Here the CDR3 reads CASSQDKNYGYTF. CDR3 in DNA: TGTGCCAGCAGCCAAGACAAGAACTATGGCTACACCTTC. Drawing the rest from reference TRBV14 and TRBJ1-2, the complete variable domain is EAGVTQFPSHSVIEKGQTVTLRCDPISGHDNLYWYRRVMGKEIKFLLHFVKESKQDESGMPNNRFLAERTGGTYSTLKVQPAELEDSGVYFCASSQDKNYGYTFGSGTRLTVV.

The chain employs TRBV24-1 and TRBJ1-1; 7 nucleotides agree with TRBD1. Looked up from germline, CDR1 is KGHDR and CDR2 is SFDVKD. This CDR3 is built from 14 residues. With V trimmed by 9 bases and J by 1 base, 7 bases remained unmatched. The CDR3 DNA reads TGTGCCACCGCAGTTCACAGGGGGAACACTGAAGCTTTCTTT. It encodes CATAVHRGNTEAFF.

This clonotype was recorded at least ten times. The chain combines TRBV7-9 with TRBJ1-1; no firm D call. Deletions cut 1 base from V and 0 bases from J, with 6 bases between. The germline gives CDR1 SEHNR, CDR2 FQNEAQ (reference sequence). The CDR3 length is 14 residues. CDR3 protein: CASSLETMNTEAFF. The CDR3 DNA reads as TGTGCCAGCAGCTTAGAGACCATGAACACTGAAGCTTTCTTT.

Comments on this clonotype: It may be a read error: a sequence one base away is much more abundant. J is TRBJ1-6 and V is TRBV3-1; 8 bases map to TRBD1. Germline CDR1 reads LGHDT; CDR2 reads YNNKEL (reference sequence). The CDR3 loop spans 12 amino acids. The chain's CDR3 is CASSHDRGPPHF. The CDR3 DNA reads as TGTGCCAGCAGCCACGACAGGGGACCCCCCCACTTT.

This clonotype was detected many times. The gene calls are TRBV6-1 and TRBJ1-2, with TRBD1 as a possible D gene (6 bases). The V end was cut by 8 bases, the J end by 13 bases, with 14 bases between. The germline gives CDR1 MNHNS, CDR2 SASEGT. The CDR3 consists of 10 residues. For the CDR3, the DNA is TGTGCCAGCGGCTTAATACAGGGCACCTTC. This sequence encodes CASGLIQGTF.

This clonotype was detected only a few times. The gene calls are TRBV7-9 and TRBJ1-2; maybe TRBD1 (6 bases). Trimming shortened V by 10 bases and J by 2 bases, and 23 bases separated the two germline ends. This CDR3 has 16 amino acids. Germline CDR1 is SEHNR and CDR2 is FQNEAQ (reference sequence). CDR3 sequence reads: CAISLKQGDENYGYTF. The CDR3 nucleotides read TGTGCCATCAGTCTCAAACAGGGCGATGAGAACTATGGCTACACCTTC.

The rearrangement joins TRBV10-3 to TRBJ2-7; TRBD1 agrees at 10 bases. Germline V gives CDR1 ENHRY, CDR2 SYGVKD. The CDR3 extends over 12 amino acids. The V segment lost 10 bases and the J segment 5 bases; nucleotides outside the gene matches: 5. CDR3 sequence reads: CATGQGGDEQYF. CDR3 bases: TGTGCCACAGGACAGGGGGGCGACGAGCAGTACTTC.

The chain recombines TRBV29-1 with TRBJ1-1; no reliable D call. Germline V gene sequence: CDR1 SQVTM, CDR2 ANQGSEA. The V and J ends lost 7 bases and 5 bases respectively, with 17 bases between them. CDR3 size: 13 residues. In nucleotides, the CDR3 is TGCAGCGCGATATTCCAGGTGGGGACTGAAGCTTTCTTT. It specifies CSAIFQVGTEAFF. Based on the CDR3 plus reference TRBV29-1 and TRBJ1-1, the full variable domain is SAVISQKPSRDICQRGTSLTIQCQVDSQVTMMFWYRQQPGQSLTLIATANQGSEATYESGFVIDKFPISRPNLTFSTLTVSNMSPEDSSIYLCSAIFQVGTEAFFGQGTRLTVV.

About this clonotype itself: This may come from a read error, since a much larger clone is one base off. V gene TRBV6-5 combines with J gene TRBJ2-5; 13 bases are shared with TRBD2. V lost 10 bases to trimming and J lost 4 bases; unmatched junction nucleotides: 6. The germline CDR1 and CDR2 sequences are MNHEY and SVGAGI. The CDR3 is 14 amino acids. CDR3 region: CAISGTSGTETQYF. The CDR3 nucleotides are TGTGCCATCAGCGGGACTAGCGGGACAGAGACCCAGTACTTC.

This clonotype was seen a handful of times. This chain connects TRBV5-1 to TRBJ1-4, with D tentatively TRBD1 (5 bases). Trimming left V 7 bases short and J 7 bases short, with 20 bases between. This CDR3 has 15 amino acids. CDR1 and CDR2 from the germline V gene are SGHRS and YFSETQ. In DNA, the CDR3 is TGCGCCAGCGGATCCGGGACTAGCGGGGGTGAAAAACTGTTTTTT. Translating gives CASGSGTSGGEKLFF. Together with reference TRBV5-1 and TRBJ1-4, the CDR3 gives the full variable domain: KAGVTQTPRYLIKTRGQQVTLSCSPISGHRSVSWYQQTPGQGLQFLFEYFSETQRNKGNFPGRFSGRQFSNSRSEMNVSTLELGDSALYLCASGSGTSGGEKLFFGSGTQLSVL.

V gene TRBV20-1 combines with J gene TRBJ1-1; 10 positions match TRBD1. The CDR3 is made up of 14 amino acids. Germline V gives CDR1 DFQATT, CDR2 SNEGSKA (reference sequence). CDR3 nucleotide sequence: TGCAGGATAGACAGGGGGCAGTCGAACACTGAAGCTTTCTTT. It specifies CRIDRGQSNTEAFF.

Many counts were recorded for this clonotype. The chain uses TRBV4-1 and TRBJ1-4; D is unresolved. CDR3 length: 11 amino acids. Per the germline V gene, CDR1 is MGHRA and CDR2 is YSYEKL. This chain's CDR3 is CATTHREKLFF. The CDR3 DNA is TGCGCTACGACCCACCGGGAAAAACTGTTTTTT.

The V and J genes are TRBV10-3 and TRBJ1-1; no clear D gene. Trimming removed 6 bases from V and 6 bases from J, with 20 bases in between. Germline values: CDR1 ENHRY, CDR2 SYGVKD. The CDR3 length is 15 residues. The CDR3 region is CAISLPLGETAEAFF. CDR3 nucleotide sequence: TGTGCCATCAGCTTGCCCCTAGGAGAGACGGCTGAAGCTTTCTTT.

This chain's CDR3 is CSAAAGTAGRNSPLHF. The CDR3, as DNA: TGCAGTGCTGCAGCAGGGACAGCGGGGCGAAATTCACCCCTCCACTTT. This chain joins TRBV20-1 and TRBJ1-6, with 7 bases fitting TRBD1. The CDR3 runs 16 residues. Germline V gives CDR1 DFQATT, CDR2 SNEGSKA (reference sequence). J gave up 7 bases and V 5 bases, and 14 bases lay outside the gene matches.

The table lists this clonotype with a few counts. The V call is TRBV24-1, the J call TRBJ1-5; 8 bases fit TRBD1. The J segment lost 5 bases and the V segment lost 3 bases, leaving 8 bases of the junction unmatched. The CDR3 length is 16 residues. CDR1 and CDR2 (germline): KGHDR, SFDVKD. In nucleotides, the CDR3 is TGTGCCACCAGTGATGGACAGGGAGAGGTTGATCAGCCCCAGCATTTT. The encoded protein is CATSDGQGEVDQPQHF.

V and J are TRBV4-1 and TRBJ1-6; the D gene is possibly TRBD1 (6 bases). In germline, CDR1 is MGHRA, CDR2 YSYEKL. The CDR3 loop spans 17 amino acids. With 0 bases removed from V and 4 bases from J, the gap between germline ends came to 13 bases. The CDR3 region is CASSQEGGGPYNSPLHF. The CDR3 nucleotides read TGCGCCAGCAGCCAAGAGGGGGGGGGCCCGTATAATTCACCCCTCCACTTT.

J is TRBJ1-1 and V is TRBV15, with 7 bases lining up with TRBD1. Germline lookup yields CDR1 LNHNV and CDR2 YYDKDF (reference sequence). The length of the CDR3 is 13 residues. V gave up 11 bases and J gave up 3 bases; unmatched junction bases: 9. CDR3 bases: TGTGCCTCGACGAGGGGGCGGTACACTGAAGCTTTCTTT. Translating gives CASTRGRYTEAFF.

The chain employs TRBV2 and TRBJ1-6; TRBD1 matches at 7 bases. J lost 6 bases, V lost 4 bases, and 9 bases had no gene match. The V gene's germline CDR1 is SNHLY and CDR2 FYNNEI. This CDR3 has 16 residues. CDR3 sequence (DNA): TGTGCCAGCAGTGCGACCCGGGACAGCCTTAATTCACCCCTCCACTTT. Translation: CASSATRDSLNSPLHF. Combining the CDR3 with reference TRBV2 and TRBJ1-6 gives the whole variable domain EPEVTQTPSHQVTQMGQEVILRCVPISNHLYFYWYRQILGQKVEFLVSFYNNEISEKSEIFDDQFSVERPDGSNFTLKIRSTKLEDSAMYFCASSATRDSLNSPLHFGNGTRLTVT.

This clonotype was counted at least ten times. The chain joins TRBV5-1 to TRBJ2-5; 9 nucleotides align to TRBD1. CDR3 length: 15 amino acids. The V and J ends lost 0 bases and 4 bases, in that order; junction bases with no gene match: 4. Germline-derived CDR1 and CDR2 are SGHRS and YFSETQ. CDR3 residues: CASSLGTTGGETQYF. As DNA, the CDR3 is TGCGCCAGCAGCTTGGGGACGACAGGGGGAGAGACCCAGTACTTC.